The clone carrying this T cell receptor (beta chain) was seen many times. The antigen is not known. These data originate in a study of T cells in Graves' hyperthyroidism and ophthalmopathy. In the study overall: Peripheral blood draws took place at initial diagnosis, ahead of any treatment.

From germline, CDR1 is SGHRS and CDR2 YFSETQ. The V gene lost 4 bases and the J gene lost 5 bases, with 13 bases spanning the gap. CDR3 length: 13 residues. The source of the PBMCs was approximately 9.5 ml of fresh peripheral blood. The study, taken as a whole, reports: Ophthalmopathy onset followed model prediction by a median about 6.9 months.

Amplified TCR beta CDR3 regions came from RNA transcripts. HTBI primers drove first-round RT-PCR of the TCR CDR3. TCRdb itself ran the multiplex PCR reads through MiXCR, one entry per CDR3 protein. The repertoire has a few hundred thousand distinct CDR3 sequences, 12% to 15% of them found once; the top ten carry roughly a fifth. The specimen sequenced was blood. The source of this sequence is a woman aged 60 to 75 with Graves' ophthalmopathy. The chain links TRBV5-1 to TRBJ2-7; D is uncertain. The CDR3 reads CASSPWGSNEQYF. CDR3 DNA sequence: TGCGCCAGCAGCCCGTGGGGAAGCAACGAGCAGTACTTC.